This entry lists 15 T cell receptor beta chains sequenced from one sample in a study of OX40 agonist ivuxolimab in advanced cancers. The protocol was immunoSEQ multiplex PCR, while the TCRdb copy is restricted to in-frame clones and leaves out a portion. This table holds some 140,000 clones, around 93% found once. The starting material was CD4+ or CD8+ T cells sorted from blood, obtained in a trial of the OX40 agonist ivuxolimab. These receptors all stem from an adult with an advanced solid tumor such as melanoma, head and neck, liver or kidney cancer.

The chain uses TRBV29-1 and TRBJ2-7, with 7 positions matching TRBD2. The CDR3 is 10 residues long. The germline gives CDR1 SQVTM, CDR2 ANQGSEA. The ends lost 7 bases at V and 5 bases at J; junction bases unmatched: 2. CDR3 residues: CSAGTNEQYF. CDR3 DNA: TGCAGCGCCGGGACTAACGAGCAGTACTTC.

The rearrangement joins TRBV11-2 to TRBJ2-4, with 14 bases matching TRBD2. V lost 0 bases and J lost 7; bases outside the gene matches: 8. This CDR3 is 18 amino acids long. Germline values: CDR1 SGHAT, CDR2 FQNNGV. In nucleotides, the CDR3 is TGTGCCAGCAGCTTAGAGACTAGCGGGAGGGTCTATGTGAACATTCAGTACTTC. Translating gives CASSLETSGRVYVNIQYF.

The rearrangement joins TRBV7-2 to TRBJ2-5, with D possibly being TRBD2 (5 bases). V lost 4 bases, J lost 5 bases, and 17 bases lay in between. The V gene's germline CDR1 is SGHTA and CDR2 FQGNSA. The CDR3 has 15 amino acids. The CDR3 bases are TGTGCCAGCAGCTCGTTAAATAGCCCGGGGGAGACCCAGTACTTC. Protein sequence: CASSSLNSPGETQYF.

The rearrangement joins TRBV19 to TRBJ1-1; the D is unclear. CDR3 size: 16 residues. CDR1 and CDR2 from the germline V gene are LNHDA and SQIVND (reference sequence). V was clipped by 0 bases and J by 1 base, with 12 bases between them. The chain's CDR3 is CASSIDLRWGNTEAFF. The DNA for the CDR3 is TGTGCCAGTAGTATAGATCTGAGGTGGGGGAACACTGAAGCTTTCTTT.

This chain links TRBV4-1 with TRBJ2-2, with TRBD2 matching 13 bases. V was pared by 4 bases and J by 6 bases, with 11 bases of the junction left unmatched. Germline lookup yields CDR1 MGHRA and CDR2 YSYEKL. CDR3 length: 18 amino acids. CDR3 loop: CASSLSGLAGVGAGELFF. The CDR3 DNA sequence: TGCGCCAGCAGCCTTAGCGGACTAGCGGGAGTTGGGGCCGGGGAGCTGTTTTTT.

As to this clone: One junction end disagrees with the germline gene, perhaps due to a read error. The CDR3 DNA reads TGTGCCAGCTCACCACCCGGCGGGACAACTTACGAGCGGTACTTC. Translated: CASSPPGGTTYERYF. The chain links TRBV18 to TRBJ2-7; D assignment may be TRBD1 or TRBD2 (6 bases each). There are 15 residues in the CDR3. Germline V gives CDR1 KGHSH, CDR2 LQKENI.

On this clone: Sequence at one end of the junction differs from germline and may be a read error. The chain uses TRBV6-5 and TRBJ2-7; TRBD2 matches 7 bases. CDR1 and CDR2 (germline): MNHEY, SVGAGI. The CDR3 runs to 13 residues. CDR3 region: CASRFRGVDEQYF. The CDR3, as DNA: TGTGCCAGCAGGTTTCGGGGGGTTGACGAGCAATACTTC.

J is TRBJ1-3 and V is TRBV9; no firm D call. Germline V gene lookup returns CDR1 SGDLS and CDR2 YYNGEE. Trimming left V 0 bases short and J 0 bases short, with 13 bases between. The CDR3 is 17 amino acids. The chain's CDR3 is CASSVGAAKSSGNTIYF. DNA of the CDR3: TGTGCCAGCAGCGTAGGGGCAGCAAAGAGCTCTGGAAACACCATATATTTT.

V is TRBV19 and J is TRBJ2-1; 13 positions match TRBD2. The CDR3 length is 17 residues. J gave up 8 bases and V 5 bases, and 12 bases lay outside the gene matches. Germline lookup yields CDR1 LNHDA and CDR2 SQIVND (reference sequence). The CDR3 is CASSRTSGSLGPDEQFF. DNA of the CDR3: TGTGCCAGTAGTCGGACTAGCGGGAGTTTGGGCCCGGATGAGCAGTTCTTC.

The rearrangement joins TRBV5-4 to TRBJ2-3; D is perhaps TRBD2 (5 bases). This CDR3 is 16 amino acids long. With 0 bases removed from V and 0 bases from J, the gap between germline ends came to 11 bases. Germline V gene data show CDR1 as SGHNT and CDR2 as YYREEE (reference sequence). CDR3: CASSLAQRQSTDTQYF. CDR3 bases: TGTGCCAGCAGCTTGGCCCAGCGGCAGAGCACAGATACGCAGTATTTT.

V usage is TRBV11-2 and J usage is TRBJ1-1; a possible D gene is TRBD1 (5 bases). Between the trimmed V and J ends, which lost 2 bases and 4 bases, there was a span of 14 bases. The CDR3 runs 15 residues. Germline V gene data show CDR1 as SGHAT and CDR2 as FQNNGV. CDR3 DNA: TGTGCCAGCAGCTTATGGAGCAGGGAGAGCACTGAAGCTTTCTTT. It encodes CASSLWSRESTEAFF. Full variable domain (missing parts from reference TRBV11-2 and TRBJ1-1): EAGVAQSPRYKIIEKRQSVAFWCNPISGHATLYWYQQILGQGPKLLIQFQNNGVVDDSQLPKDRFSAERLKGVDSTLKIQPAKLEDSAVYLCASSLWSRESTEAFFGQGTRLTVV.

The sample holds a few counts of this clone. The rearrangement links TRBV6-5 to TRBJ1-1; D unresolved. The V gene's germline CDR1 is MNHEY and CDR2 SVGAGI. The CDR3 consists of 15 residues. With 3 bases removed from V and 0 bases from J, the gap between germline ends came to 11 bases. The CDR3 reads CASSYSPVVNTEAFF. CDR3 DNA sequence: TGTGCCAGCAGTTATAGTCCGGTTGTGAACACTGAAGCTTTCTTT.

The chain carries TRBV19 and TRBJ1-1, with D possibly being TRBD1 (6 bases). From germline, CDR1 is LNHDA and CDR2 SQIVND (reference sequence). The V gene lost 10 bases and the J gene lost 1 base, with 16 bases spanning the gap. The CDR3 sequence is 14 residues long. In nucleotides, the CDR3 is TGTGCCACTCGTGGGGGCAGCTGGAACACTGAAGCTTTCTTT. Amino acids: CATRGGSWNTEAFF.

V usage is TRBV4-1 and J usage is TRBJ1-5; TRBD1 agrees at 9 bases. After removal of 4 bases from V and 11 bases from J, the junction contained 12 bases not matched to a gene. CDR1 is MGHRA and CDR2 is YSYEKL in the germline V gene. The CDR3 spans 15 residues. This CDR3 is CASSLGTGLSLAQHF. In DNA, the CDR3 is TGCGCCAGCAGCCTCGGGACAGGGCTTTCTTTGGCCCAGCATTTT.

This clone was seen once. This chain links TRBV5-4 with TRBJ1-6; D unclear. Germline V gene data show CDR1 as SGHNT and CDR2 as YYREEE (reference sequence). Trimming removed 0 bases from V and 0 bases from J, with 4 bases in between. The length of the CDR3 is 15 residues. DNA of the CDR3: TGTGCCAGCAGCTTGGGTAGCTCCTATAATTCACCCCTCCACTTT. Protein: CASSLGSSYNSPLHF.